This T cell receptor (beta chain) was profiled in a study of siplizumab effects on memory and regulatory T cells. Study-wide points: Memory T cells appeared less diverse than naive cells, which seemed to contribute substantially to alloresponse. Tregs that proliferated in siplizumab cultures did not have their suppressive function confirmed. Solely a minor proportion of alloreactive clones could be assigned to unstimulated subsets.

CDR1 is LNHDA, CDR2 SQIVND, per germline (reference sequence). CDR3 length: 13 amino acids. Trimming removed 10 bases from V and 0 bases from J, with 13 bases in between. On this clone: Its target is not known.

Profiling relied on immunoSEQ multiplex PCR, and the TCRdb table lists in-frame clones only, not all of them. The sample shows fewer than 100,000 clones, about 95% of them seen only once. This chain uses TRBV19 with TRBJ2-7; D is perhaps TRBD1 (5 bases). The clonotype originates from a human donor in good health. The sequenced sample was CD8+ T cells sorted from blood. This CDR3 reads CATLGQSSYEQYF. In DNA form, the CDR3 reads TGTGCCACCCTTGGACAAAGCTCCTACGAGCAGTACTTC.